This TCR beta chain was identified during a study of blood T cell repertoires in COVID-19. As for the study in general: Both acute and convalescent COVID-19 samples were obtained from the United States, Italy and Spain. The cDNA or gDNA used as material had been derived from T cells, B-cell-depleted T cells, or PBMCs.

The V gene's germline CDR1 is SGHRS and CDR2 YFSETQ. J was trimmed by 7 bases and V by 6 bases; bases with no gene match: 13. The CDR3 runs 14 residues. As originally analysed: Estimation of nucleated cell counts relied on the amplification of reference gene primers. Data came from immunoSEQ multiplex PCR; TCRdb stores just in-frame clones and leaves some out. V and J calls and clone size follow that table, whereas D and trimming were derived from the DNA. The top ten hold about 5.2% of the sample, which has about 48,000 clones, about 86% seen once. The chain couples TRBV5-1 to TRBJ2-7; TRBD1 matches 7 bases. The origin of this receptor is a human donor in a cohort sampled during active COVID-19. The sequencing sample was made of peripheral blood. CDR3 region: CASTTGQGVGEQYF. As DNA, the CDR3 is TGCGCCAGCACCACGGGCCAGGGGGTGGGGGAGCAGTACTTC. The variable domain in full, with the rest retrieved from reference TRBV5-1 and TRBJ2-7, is KAGVTQTPRYLIKTRGQQVTLSCSPISGHRSVSWYQQTPGQGLQFLFEYFSETQRNKGNFPGRFSGRQFSNSRSEMNVSTLELGDSALYLCASTTGQGVGEQYFGPGTRLTVT.